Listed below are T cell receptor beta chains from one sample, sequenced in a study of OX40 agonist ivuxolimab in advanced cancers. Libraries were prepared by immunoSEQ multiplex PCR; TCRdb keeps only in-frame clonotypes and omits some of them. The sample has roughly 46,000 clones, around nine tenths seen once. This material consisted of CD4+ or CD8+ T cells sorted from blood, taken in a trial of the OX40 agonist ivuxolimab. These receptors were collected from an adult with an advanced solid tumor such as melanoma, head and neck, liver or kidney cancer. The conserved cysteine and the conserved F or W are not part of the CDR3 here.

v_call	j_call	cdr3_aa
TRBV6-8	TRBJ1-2	ASRFEDRGGT
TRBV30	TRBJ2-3	AWIARTDTQY
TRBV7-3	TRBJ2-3	ASSVLAGLGTDTQY
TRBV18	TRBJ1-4	ASSPPYESNEKLF
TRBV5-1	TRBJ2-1	ASSLAWEQF
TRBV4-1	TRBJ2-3	ASSLAGLTDTQY
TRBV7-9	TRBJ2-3	ASSPRPSFMDTQY
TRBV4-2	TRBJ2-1	ASSQDPGTAYNEQF
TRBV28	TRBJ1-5	ASSGLGGGQPQH
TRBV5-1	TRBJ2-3	ASSLAPGETDTQY
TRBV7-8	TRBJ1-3	ASSLGTDRESGNTIY
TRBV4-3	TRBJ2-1	ASSQAVGRSYNEQF
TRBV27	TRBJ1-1	ASSLSGFGTEAF
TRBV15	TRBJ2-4	ATSKGLDVGNIQY
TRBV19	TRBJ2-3	ASSIDLGGLTDTQY
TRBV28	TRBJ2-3	ASSLRLAGGDTQY
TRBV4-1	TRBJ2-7	ASSQGLAEGYEQY
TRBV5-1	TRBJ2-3	ASSAVPGLAGSTDTQY
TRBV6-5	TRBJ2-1	ASSYAGRGQF
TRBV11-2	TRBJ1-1	ASSLVGGEAF
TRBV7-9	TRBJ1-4	ASSSLEDEKLF
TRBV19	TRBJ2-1	ASSPSGVNEQF
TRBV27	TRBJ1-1	ASSLSTVSTEAF
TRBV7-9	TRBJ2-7	ASRPHRQGGDEQY
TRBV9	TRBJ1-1	ASSVGRNLNTEAF
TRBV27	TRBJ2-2	ASSFAGGGGELF
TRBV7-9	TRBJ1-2	ASSLAQGSDYGYT
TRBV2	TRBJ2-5	ASSGLGGVETQY
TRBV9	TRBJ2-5	ASSGDRGPETQY
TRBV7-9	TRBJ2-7	ASSTGGSYEQY
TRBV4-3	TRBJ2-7	ASSQDRTGGGEQY
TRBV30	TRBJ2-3	AWNLPGTSGRTDTQY
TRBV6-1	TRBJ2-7	ASSEEAGGREQY
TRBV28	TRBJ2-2	ASSLYRNINSGELF
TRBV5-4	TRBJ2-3	ASSRSTDTQY
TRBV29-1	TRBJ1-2	SFGGDQQGRANYGYT
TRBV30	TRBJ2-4	AWSVGAGENIQY
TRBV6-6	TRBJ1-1	ASSELGPETEAF
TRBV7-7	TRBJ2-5	ASSFLSPGETQY
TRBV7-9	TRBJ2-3	ASTRYVTDTQY
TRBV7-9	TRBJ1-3	ASSSPTVTSGNTIY